These 15 T cell receptor beta chains originate from one sample sequenced in a study of blood T cell repertoires in COVID-19. Using immunoSEQ multiplex PCR, the repertoire was profiled, and TCRdb retains in-frame clones only, with some absent. The sample consists of 410,000 or so clones, roughly 90% of them appearing once. Sequenced: peripheral blood. The receptors come from a woman in her 40s with COVID-19, enrolled during active disease.

This sequence joins TRBV7-6 and TRBJ2-7; 8 positions match TRBD2. The CDR3 length is 19 residues. After removal of 1 base from V and 4 bases from J, the junction contained 18 bases not matched to a gene. CDR1 is SGHVS and CDR2 is FNYEAQ in the germline V gene. For the CDR3, the DNA is TGTGCCAGCAGCTTAGAAAGTCTAGCGGGCCCTCTCCCCTTATACGAGCAGTACTTC. This translates into CASSLESLAGPLPLYEQYF.

For the CDR3, the DNA is TGTGCCAGTAGTGATGGACAGGGATACTACGAGCAGTACTTC. Its protein is CASSDGQGYYEQYF. V and J are TRBV19 and TRBJ2-7; the match to TRBD1 covers 8 bases. Unmatched junction bases numbered 6, after V lost 5 bases and J lost 3 bases. The length of the CDR3 is 14 residues. Germline assignment: CDR1 LNHDA and CDR2 SQIVND (reference sequence). Drawing the rest from reference TRBV19 and TRBJ2-7, the complete variable domain is DGGITQSPKYLFRKEGQNVTLSCEQNLNHDAMYWYRQDPGQGLRLIYYSQIVNDFQKGDIAEGYSVSREKKESFPLTVTSAQKNPTAFYLCASSDGQGYYEQYFGPGTRLTVT.

The rearrangement joins TRBV29-1 to TRBJ1-3, with 8 bases matching TRBD1. J was trimmed by 4 bases and V by 6 bases; bases with no gene match: 5. The CDR3 totals 13 residues. Germline CDR1 SQVTM, CDR2 ANQGSEA. The CDR3 loop reads CSVDGQGGNTIYF. DNA for the CDR3: TGCAGCGTGGACGGACAGGGAGGAAACACCATATATTTT.

The V call is TRBV3-1 (or the pseudogene TRBV3-2), the J call TRBJ2-3, with 14 bases fitting TRBD2. This CDR3 is built from 18 residues. The germline V gene encodes CDR1 LGHDT and CDR2 YNNKEL (reference sequence). The V segment lost 0 bases and the J segment 7 bases; nucleotides outside the gene matches: 9. DNA of the CDR3: TGTGCCAGCAGCCAAGATCCCGGGACTAGCGGGAGCGGTCATACGCAGTATTTT. Its protein product is CASSQDPGTSGSGHTQYF.

This clone was picked up a small number of times. The rearrangement links TRBV9 to TRBJ2-7; unclear D gene. The CDR3 is 11 amino acids. With 3 bases removed from V and 2 bases from J, the gap between germline ends came to 3 bases. From germline, CDR1 is SGDLS and CDR2 YYNGEE. CDR3 DNA: TGTGCCAGCAGCGCCGCCTACGAGCAGTACTTC. Its translation is CASSAAYEQYF.

The gene calls are TRBV27 and TRBJ2-1, with D tentatively TRBD2 (5 bases). Germline loops: CDR1 MNHEY, CDR2 SMNVEV (reference sequence). The CDR3 spans 14 residues. Trimming cost V 4 bases and J 4 bases, with 11 bases left between them. In DNA, the CDR3 is TGTGCCAGCAGTTCGGGGAGCCGTTACAATGAGCAGTTCTTC. Translated, it gives CASSSGSRYNEQFF.

The chain links TRBV9 to TRBJ2-1, with 14 bases identical to TRBD2. CDR3 size: 16 residues. CDR1 and CDR2 from the germline V gene are SGDLS and YYNGEE. Trimming cost V 3 bases and J 9 bases; bases outside gene matches: 8. As DNA, the CDR3 is TGTGCCAGCAGCGCCCATGGGACTAGCGGGAGTGCTGAGCAGTTCTTC. Translated: CASSAHGTSGSAEQFF.

The genes are TRBV27 and TRBJ2-1; a possible D gene is TRBD1 (5 bases). The CDR3 is 15 residues long. Between the trimmed V and J ends, which lost 5 bases and 8 bases, there was a span of 19 bases. Germline V CDR1 and CDR2: MNHEY, SMNVEV (reference sequence). The CDR3 here is CASSPNSIKGYEQFF. CDR3 in DNA: TGTGCCAGCAGTCCTAACAGCATCAAGGGGTATGAGCAGTTCTTC.

The chain couples TRBV6-2 or TRBV6-3 to TRBJ2-2; D gene unclear. Germline V gene sequence: CDR1 MNHEY, CDR2 SVGEGT. V was pared by 2 bases and J by 7 bases, with 8 bases between. There are 13 residues in the CDR3. The CDR3, as DNA: TGTGCCAGCAGTTACGGGCTTCTCGGGGAGCTGTTTTTT. Translation: CASSYGLLGELFF.

J is TRBJ1-1 and V is TRBV5-6, with a weak D call TRBD1 (6 bases). The CDR3 covers 14 residues. Trimming cost V 4 bases and J 3 bases, with 13 bases left between them. Germline lookup yields CDR1 SGHDT and CDR2 YYEEEE. The chain's CDR3 is CASSEGHRYTEAFF. Written as DNA, the CDR3 is TGTGCCAGCAGCGAGGGACATCGGTACACTGAAGCTTTCTTT.

V gene TRBV19 combines with J gene TRBJ2-7, with 7 bases aligning to TRBD2. V dropped 3 bases and J dropped 7; count of bases not matched to a gene: 9. There are 14 residues in the CDR3. Germline V lookup: CDR1 LNHDA, CDR2 SQIVND (reference sequence). The CDR3 here is CASSILGGRGEQYF. The CDR3 bases are TGTGCCAGTAGTATCCTCGGCGGGAGAGGAGAGCAGTACTTC. The whole variable domain, filled in from reference TRBV19 and TRBJ2-7, reads DGGITQSPKYLFRKEGQNVTLSCEQNLNHDAMYWYRQDPGQGLRLIYYSQIVNDFQKGDIAEGYSVSREKKESFPLTVTSAQKNPTAFYLCASSILGGRGEQYFGPGTRLTVT.

The genes are TRBV7-2 and TRBJ2-5; D is uncertain. The V end was cut by 0 bases, the J end by 0 bases, with 23 bases between. The germline V gene has CDR1 SGHTA and CDR2 FQGNSA. CDR3 length equals 20 residues. The CDR3 sequence is CASSLAPHQRRATYQETQYF. The DNA of the CDR3 is TGTGCCAGCAGCTTAGCGCCCCACCAGCGCCGCGCTACGTACCAAGAGACCCAGTACTTC.

This chain joins TRBV7-2 and TRBJ1-4; 7 nucleotides align to TRBD1. Germline V gene lookup returns CDR1 SGHTA and CDR2 FQGNSA. V trimming: 5 bases; J trimming: 7 bases; junction bases outside the gene matches: 10. This CDR3 spans 15 amino acids. The CDR3 is CASSARQGGSEKLFF. The CDR3 DNA sequence: TGTGCCAGCAGCGCGCGACAGGGAGGTAGTGAAAAACTGTTTTTT. The full variable domain, its missing parts supplied by reference TRBV7-2 and TRBJ1-4, is GAGVSQSPSNKVTEKGKDVELRCDPISGHTALYWYRQSLGQGLEFLIYFQGNSAPDKSGLPSDRFSAERTGGSVSTLTIQRTQQEDSAVYLCASSARQGGSEKLFFGSGTQLSVL.

The J gene is TRBJ1-2, the V gene TRBV28, with a possible D match to TRBD1 (6 bases). Trimming left V 6 bases short and J 2 bases short, with 19 bases between. The V gene's germline CDR1 is MDHEN and CDR2 SYDVKM. This CDR3 is built from 16 residues. The chain's CDR3 is CASSPGGTPVNYGYTF. Here the CDR3 DNA reads TGTGCCAGCAGCCCCGGGGGGACACCAGTAAACTATGGCTACACCTTC.

The chain links TRBV11-2 to TRBJ1-3; D possibly corresponds to TRBD1 (5 bases). The CDR3 is made up of 15 amino acids. V dropped 1 base and J dropped 6 bases, with 13 bases sitting between them. Germline V gene lookup returns CDR1 SGHAT and CDR2 FQNNGV. The CDR3 bases are TGTGCCAGCAGCTTAGGGGCAGGGTTCGCAAACACCATATATTTT. It codes for CASSLGAGFANTIYF.